The present entry profiles one TCR beta chain with its context. This clone was recorded once. What this receptor recognizes is not known. Qualities for individual bases were not recorded, and no much larger clone is one base off. The library was prepared using the immunoSEQ multiplex PCR assay. For the multiplex PCR, a mixture combining 60 forward primers for TCR Vbeta segments and 13 reverse primers for TCR Jbeta segments was used. The CDR3 region of rearranged TCR beta genes was amplified from genomic DNA with a multiplex PCR assay. Amplified TCR beta libraries were sequenced as 87-base-pair reads on the Illumina HiSeq System. The published analysis was carried out like this. In a later analysis, 77 million or so unique TCR beta chains were counted across the 500 to 700 repertoires, and roughly 11 million of these chains were shared by at least two donors. To remove PCR and sequencing errors, raw reads were error-corrected and collapsed into unique sequences using a nearest-neighbor algorithm that merged closely related sequences. CDR3 sequences were aligned to IMGT reference sequences to assign V, D and J gene segments. For a sequence to be retained, a match of at least six nucleotides was required to both a V gene segment and a J gene segment. A rearrangement was called productive if the CDR3 had no stop codons and remained in frame with V and J, and every other rearrangement was called non-productive. Following IMGT convention, CDR3 was defined as the stretch from the second conserved V-encoded cysteine up to the conserved J-encoded phenylalanine. Sequences without an unambiguous match to a single V gene segment were excluded from the earlier analysis of about 640 of the donors. In an earlier analysis of 587 of the donors, V segments were called functional above 56.7% productive rearrangements and were called segregating when the between-donor standard deviation exceeded 5%. A statistical classification framework was developed to diagnose cytomegalovirus status using the catalog of TCR beta chain sequences. A later analysis assigned V and J genes by comparing TCR nucleotide sequences with IMGT/GENE-DB human TR gene sequences. The TCRdist pipeline was used in a later analysis to assign CDR3 sequences and most-parsimonious VDJ recombination scenarios. In a later analysis, each TCR beta chain was defined by its CDR3 amino acid sequence together with its V-gene family, and reads lacking a unique V-gene family were excluded. To address suspected cross-contamination and a sequencing artifact, a later analysis removed around 600 highly shared, low-generation-probability nucleotide sequences. In a later analysis, a clonal expansion index for each public chain was calculated from normalized within-repertoire ranks of inferred template counts. In a later analysis, generation probabilities were computed with a VDJ recombination model fitted to out-of-frame rearrangements, and the resulting probabilities were checked against IGoR. Hypergeometric tests were used in a later analysis to score TCR-TCR, TCR-HLA and TCR-CMV co-occurrence, with a repertoire-size bias correction applied to the TCR pairs. False discovery rates were estimated in a later analysis by permuting HLA or CMV assignments 20 times. In a later analysis, co-occurring TCRs were grouped with DBSCAN, and TCRdist sequence similarity was added when clustering was performed within HLA-allele-positive subsets. For co-occurrence clustering, repertoires with fewer than 30,000 or more than 120,000 public chains were excluded, along with roughly 5 repertoires with anomalous nucleotide sharing. The source is immuneACCESS, and TCRdb retained only in-frame sequences with V and J called. Part of the clones is not carried over; for the studies checked, unresolved V genes explain less than half of this, and the remainder is unexplained. V and J calls and clone size are copied from that table; D and trimming were computed from the DNA. The sample table lists over 50,000 clones, approximately 88% of them with a count of one. The ten largest clones take up about 1.6% of the sample.

This entry belongs to a study of cytomegalovirus exposure and HLA in healthy donors (dated by TCRdb to about 2017). General notes on the study: An earlier analysis of roughly 610 of the donors reported roughly 300 Gb of sequence data and about 120 million unique TCR beta sequences obtained from about 179 million T cells. All discovery cohort repertoires had been generated on a single sequencing platform. The study was designed to test whether signatures of past pathogen exposure could be identified by cataloging public T cell receptors. An earlier analysis of about 600 of the donors used high-throughput TCR beta sequencing to judge whether each TCR beta V gene segment behaved as functional or pseudogenic. In the later analysis, no new phenotypic data were used to find candidate immune exposures; instead, reliance was placed on TCR beta sequences and their occurrence across donors. The study profiled the T cell repertoires of some 610 subjects by immunosequencing and related them to cytomegalovirus serostatus. Genome-wide SNP genotypes for about 65% of the roughly 670 donors were used in a later genetic analysis, which treated that subset as a discovery cohort. An early release covering over 500 HLA-typed donors comprised approximately 290 gigabases of sequencing data and about 90 million unique TCR sequences. Of the approximately 370 genotyped donors, less than 90% were placed in the genetic ancestry cluster associated with self-reported Caucasian donors. To predict cytomegalovirus infection status, the study combined high-throughput TCR immunosequencing, statistical association of individual TCRs with disease status, and machine learning. Among a few hundred genotyped donors of the cohort, an average of roughly 240,000 unique TCR beta nucleotide sequences were sequenced per donor, roughly a sixth of them non-productive. HLA typing included class I and class II loci at four-digit resolution. Roughly five DR-DQ haplotypes were handled as single units for association and clustering, since linkage in the cohort was strong. A separate validation cohort of some 130 different subjects was used in addition to the roughly 670-subject first cohort. The number of typed donors differed by locus: about 629-630 for A, B, C, DRB1 and DQB1; 500 to 550 for DQA1; 606 for DPA1; and 400 to 480 for DPB1. Donor age, sex, ethnicity and CMV serostatus were compiled alongside the repertoire data. To study patterns of TCR occurrence, a later analysis re-analyzed previously published TCR beta repertoires from around 660 donors and added high-resolution HLA genotyping.

Ends trimmed: V by 4 bases, J by 3 bases; bases unmatched to a gene: 6. The CDR3 has 15 amino acids, counting the end cysteine and phenylalanine. Of the read, only the CDR3 DNA is kept; its 45 bases are in frame from base 1. CDR1 and CDR2, per the germline V gene, are SGHRS and YFSETQ. The cohort comprised under 700 healthy bone marrow donors. All cohort members were sampled while nominally healthy, although unrecorded immune exposures were likely present. The donor was CMV seropositive and belonged to the group of more than 250 seropositive cohort members. A peripheral blood sample was collected from each donor, and TCR beta sequencing was performed on peripheral blood mononuclear cells. Genomic DNA extraction from the blood cell samples was performed with the Qiagen DNeasy Blood Extraction Kit. Overall study results and their limits: The sequencing pipeline was judged likely to have produced a cluster of highly shared sequence variants as a technical artifact. A later analysis found that TCR association rates varied across HLA loci, with DRB1 alleles showing the most associated TCRs and HLA-C alleles the fewest. In a later genetic analysis, a missense DCLRE1C variant was associated with V-gene and J-gene trimming of TCR beta chains, and the association was replicated in an independent cohort. In a later analysis, HLA-associated TCR beta chains were found to be more clonally expanded and to have lower generation probabilities than equally common non-associated chains. Most TCR sequences were observed very rarely across donors, whereas some public TCRs were present in many individuals. The study gave a list of under 200 TCR beta chains associated with cytomegalovirus. The cohort was sequenced for TCR beta chains only, and without alpha or paired-chain data the features that could be detected were limited. According to a later genetic analysis, donors in an Asian-associated ancestry cluster had fewer N-insertions in productive TCRs than the roughly 660-donor mean. A later analysis reported that several top co-occurrence clusters appeared linked to parvovirus B19, influenza, CMV and Epstein-Barr virus. Most CMV-associated TCR beta chains appeared to be HLA-restricted in a later analysis, and the HLA associations seemed to be driven largely by CMV exposure. Correlated functional status among segregating V segments might be attributable to linkage disequilibrium, but an unknown experimental factor could not be ruled out. A later analysis associated around 16,000 TCR beta sequences with specific HLA alleles at a false discovery rate of 0.05. Because HLA typing was missing for some donors at each locus, association tests included only the typed subset. In an earlier analysis of about 600 of the donors, most TCR beta V segments appeared in productive rearrangements about 90% or about 30% of the time, broadly matching IMGT annotations. Some IMGT-functional V segments, including TRBV6-2 and TRBV6-3, could not be distinguished by the 87-base-pair reads and were therefore excluded. In both the original and validation cohorts, the classifier was reported to diagnose cytomegalovirus status with high specificity and sensitivity. Strong co-occurrence of HLA alleles, especially DR and DQ, made assigning TCR associations to individual alleles difficult. A further reported finding was that TCR beta sequences accurately predicted the HLA-A and HLA-B alleles for most subjects in the first cohort. The only immune exposure information available for the cohort was CMV serostatus. A few of the identified cytomegalovirus-associated TCR beta chains were confirmed in vitro to be specific for cytomegalovirus antigens. Presence/absence analyses assumed roughly uniform sequencing depth across donors, an assumption that may not hold. The authors suggested that the approach could potentially be extended to other disease states and immunological phenotypes. Because counts were too low, some 17 rarely observed V segments, including chromosome 9 orphons, were left out of the earlier analysis of about 500 of the donors.

The V and J segments used are TRBV5-1 and TRBJ2-2, and 7 junction bases match TRBD1. What was sequenced was PBMCs. The sequence was obtained from a man younger than 40 in good health and CMV-seropositive. The sequence in DNA is TGCGCCAGCAGCCCCGGGACAGAGTACACCGGGGAGCTGTTTTTT. Its translation reads: CASSPGTEYTGELFF. The CDR3, completed at both ends by the reference TRBV5-1 and TRBJ2-2 genes, gives the full variable domain KAGVTQTPRYLIKTRGQQVTLSCSPISGHRSVSWYQQTPGQGLQFLFEYFSETQRNKGNFPGRFSGRQFSNSRSEMNVSTLELGDSALYLCASSPGTEYTGELFFGEGSRLTVL.